This T cell receptor (beta chain) was identified during a study of blood T cell repertoires in COVID-19 (dated by TCRdb to the early 2020s). With regard to the full study: Samples covering the acute and convalescent phases of COVID-19 were provided by collaborators in the United States, Italy and Spain. The prospective study material was composed of cDNA or gDNA derived from T cells, B-cell-depleted T cells, or PBMCs. The dataset comprised deeply sampled blood TCRbeta repertoires from subjects exposed to, actively infected with, or recovered from COVID-19. A freely available public database, intended as a resource for researchers studying the immune response to SARS-CoV-2, is where the repertoires were released. Samples came from the ongoing ImmuneRACE study (first 160 participants) plus 1,254 subjects from 6 global collaborators. Nearly every sample came with metadata listing a de-identified subject ID, COVID-19 status, age in years and sex. Where available, HLA class I and class II types were obtained from metadata supplied by the sample provider rather than from assay-based typing.

With respect to this clone: Its binding antigen is unknown. It has no much larger one-base neighbor in the sample; base qualities were not kept.

Summary of the overall study and its limitations: How much clinical and demographic metadata was included differed by source and by participant, and the metadata was provided uncurated.

TCRbeta CDR3 regions were amplified from genomic DNA by means of the immunoSEQ Assay, a bias-controlled multiplex PCR. Turning to the authors' computational methods: Within the assay, amplification of reference gene primers was used to estimate how many nucleated cells each sample contained. To quantify the absolute abundance of each unique TCRbeta CDR3 rearrangement, sequence reads were collapsed and filtered. Productive Simpson clonality was computed per sample as the square root of Simpson's diversity index over productive rearrangements. As stored in TCRdb, this immuneACCESS dataset retains in-frame rearrangements with V and J assigned. A fraction of the clones does not appear; measured against another copy, unresolved V genes explain less than half of the discrepancy, and the remainder lacks a known reason. V and J calls and clone size are as listed in that table; D and trimming were resolved from the DNA. In this sample the table shows over 60,000 clones, around 80% of which occur a single time. The top ten constitute roughly an eighth of the sample.

Whole blood was collected in K2EDTA tubes by collaborating institutions according to the institutions' own protocols. Collaborator samples were shipped for TCRbeta analysis as frozen whole blood, isolated PBMCs, or DNA extracted from either sample type. The CDR3 numbers 14 residues from cysteine through phenylalanine. CDR3 DNA is the only sequence kept; it has 42 bases, read in frame from the first base. V drops 3 bases and J drops 6 bases, leaving 12 bases in between. As encoded in the germline V gene, CDR1 is KGHSH while CDR2 is LQKENI. This chain joins TRBV18 to TRBJ2-1; D gene: possibly TRBD2, on 5 matching bases. Specimen: peripheral blood. The TCR was taken from a woman aged 80 or over with acute or convalescent COVID-19. The DNA reads as follows: TGTGCCAGCTCACCTATCACCGGAGGCAATGAGCAGTTCTTC. This yields the protein CASSPITGGNEQFF.